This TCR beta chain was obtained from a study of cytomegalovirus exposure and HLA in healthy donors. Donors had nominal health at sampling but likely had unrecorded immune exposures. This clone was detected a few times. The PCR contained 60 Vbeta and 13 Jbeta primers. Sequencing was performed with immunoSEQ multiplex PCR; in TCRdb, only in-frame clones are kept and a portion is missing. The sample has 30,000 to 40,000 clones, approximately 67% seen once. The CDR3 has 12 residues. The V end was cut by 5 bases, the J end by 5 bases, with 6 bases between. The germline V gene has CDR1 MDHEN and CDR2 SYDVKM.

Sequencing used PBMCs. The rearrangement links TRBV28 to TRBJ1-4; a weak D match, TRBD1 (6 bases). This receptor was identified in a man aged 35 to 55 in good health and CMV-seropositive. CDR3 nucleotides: TGTGCCAGCAGTAGGGGGAATGAAAAACTGTTTTTT. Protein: CASSRGNEKLFF.